Listed here are 12 T cell receptor beta chains from one sample, sequenced in a study of tumor-infiltrating lymphocytes in localized non-small cell lung cancer (dated by TCRdb to the early 2020s). Libraries were prepared through the immunoSEQ multiplex PCR assay. TCRdb mirrors the immuneACCESS table, restricted to in-frame sequences. Some clones are absent from its copies; in checked studies, under half trace to an unresolved V gene, and the reason for the others is unknown. Present in this sample are approximately 6,200 clones, 70% to 80% of which were seen just once. The top ten constitute roughly 15% of the sample. Sequenced material: uninvolved lung tissue not adjacent to the tumor. The receptors were gathered from a human donor with non-small cell lung cancer.

This clone was counted a single time. The chain combines TRBV28 with TRBJ2-7, with 8 bases matching TRBD2. Looked up from germline, CDR1 is MDHEN and CDR2 is SYDVKM. Unmatched junction bases numbered 7, after V lost 6 bases and J lost 3 bases. This CDR3 has 14 residues. This CDR3 is CASSHAGGSYEQYF. The CDR3 coding sequence is TGTGCCAGCAGCCATGCGGGGGGAAGCTACGAGCAGTACTTC.

This chain links TRBV4-2 with TRBJ2-2; weak D call: TRBD2 (6 bases). V shed 1 base and J shed 1 base, with 10 bases lying between them. Per germline, CDR1 LGHNA and CDR2 YNFKEQ. The CDR3 length is 16 residues. This CDR3 is CASSQGRGWNTGELFF. The DNA for the CDR3 is TGTGCCAGCAGCCAAGGGCGGGGTTGGAACACCGGGGAGCTGTTTTTT.

The chain combines TRBV29-1 with TRBJ2-4; D unclear. V was pared by 1 base and J by 0 bases, with 1 base between. Germline V gene sequence: CDR1 SQVTM, CDR2 ANQGSEA. The CDR3 sequence is 12 residues long. The CDR3 sequence: CSVEVAKNIQYF. The DNA of the CDR3 is TGCAGCGTTGAAGTAGCCAAAAACATTCAGTACTTC.

The J gene is TRBJ1-4, the V gene TRBV7-2, with a possible D match to TRBD1 (6 bases). The CDR3 is made up of 14 amino acids. Trimming shortened V by 2 bases and J by 8 bases, and 12 bases separated the two germline ends. CDR1 and CDR2 from the germline V gene are SGHTA and FQGNSA. In DNA form, the CDR3 reads TGTGCCAGCAGCTTACAGGGGCGAAGCGAAAAACTGTTTTTT. Encoded protein: CASSLQGRSEKLFF.

The chain recombines TRBV19 with TRBJ2-1, with 15 positions matching TRBD2. The germline CDR1 and CDR2 sequences are LNHDA and SQIVND (reference sequence). There are 17 residues in the CDR3. V dropped 5 bases and J dropped 4; count of bases not matched to a gene: 6. CDR3 DNA sequence: TGTGCCAGTAGTGTGCGGACTAGCGGGGGGGCGTACAATGAGCAGTTCTTC. This codes for CASSVRTSGGAYNEQFF. The complete variable domain, with remaining parts taken from reference TRBV19 and TRBJ2-1, reads DGGITQSPKYLFRKEGQNVTLSCEQNLNHDAMYWYRQDPGQGLRLIYYSQIVNDFQKGDIAEGYSVSREKKESFPLTVTSAQKNPTAFYLCASSVRTSGGAYNEQFFGPGTRLTVL.

CDR3 bases: TGCGCCAGCAGTCACATCGACGCCCGGGTGTCGCCCTACAATGAGCAGTTCTTC. Its protein product is CASSHIDARVSPYNEQFF. V gene TRBV23-1 combines with J gene TRBJ2-1, with D unclear. TRBV23-1 is reported as an ORF; its role is uncertain. V lost 3 bases and J 2 bases, leaving 20 bases between the germline ends. The CDR3 consists of 18 residues.

This clone is medium-sized in the sample. The chain joins TRBV6-5 to TRBJ2-7; 8 nucleotides match TRBD1. The V gene's germline CDR1 is MNHEY and CDR2 SVGAGI. The CDR3 extends over 14 amino acids. V lost 6 bases, J lost 3 bases, and 7 bases stayed unmatched. The CDR3 here is CASRRDRNVYEQYF. The CDR3 region has the DNA TGTGCCAGCAGAAGGGACAGGAATGTCTACGAGCAGTACTTC.

This chain links TRBV2 with TRBJ2-7; D is undetermined. The germline V gene has CDR1 SNHLY and CDR2 FYNNEI. Trimming stripped 5 bases from V and 1 base from J, with 9 bases between. This CDR3 has 13 amino acids. CDR3 sequence (DNA): TGTGCCAGCAGTAAGAGGCAGTCCTACGAGCAGTACTTC. Translation: CASSKRQSYEQYF. Looking up the rest from reference TRBV2 and TRBJ2-7 gives the full variable domain: EPEVTQTPSHQVTQMGQEVILRCVPISNHLYFYWYRQILGQKVEFLVSFYNNEISEKSEIFDDQFSVERPDGSNFTLKIRSTKLEDSAMYFCASSKRQSYEQYFGPGTRLTVT.

This clone was counted once. The rearrangement uses TRBV29-1 and TRBJ2-5, with TRBD1 matching over 9 bases. This CDR3 region has 12 residues. V lost 7 bases to trimming and J lost 7 bases; unmatched junction nucleotides: 7. Germline-derived CDR1 and CDR2 are SQVTM and ANQGSEA. The CDR3, as DNA: TGCAGCGCTAACAGGGGGCAGGTGACCCAGTACTTC. Translated, it gives CSANRGQVTQYF.

The V and J genes are TRBV4-1 and TRBJ1-5; weak D call: TRBD1 (5 bases). Looked up from germline, CDR1 is MGHRA and CDR2 is YSYEKL. V lost 2 bases and J lost 6, with 14 bases in between. This CDR3 has 15 amino acids. CDR3 bases: TGCGCCAGCAGCCAAATTTCAGTGGGGGTTCAGCCCCAGCATTTT. Translated: CASSQISVGVQPQHF.

This clone is categorized as large. The J gene is TRBJ2-7, the V gene TRBV10-3; D ambiguous. Trimming took off 0 bases at V and 5 bases at J, with 2 bases between the two ends. CDR3 size: 11 residues. Germline lookup yields CDR1 ENHRY and CDR2 SYGVKD. CDR3 in amino acids: CAISESHEQYF. In DNA form, the CDR3 reads TGTGCCATCAGTGAGTCGCACGAGCAGTACTTC.

This chain links TRBV9 with TRBJ2-5; a weak D match, TRBD1 (7 bases). The V end was cut by 3 bases, the J end by 9 bases, with 15 bases between. The CDR3 is made up of 13 amino acids. CDR1 and CDR2 (germline): SGDLS, YYNGEE. In nucleotides, the CDR3 is TGTGCCAGCAGCGCCGCTACAGGGGAGGCCCAGTACTTC. Translation: CASSAATGEAQYF. Filled out from reference TRBV9 and TRBJ2-5, the complete variable domain reads DSGVTQTPKHLITATGQRVTLRCSPRSGDLSVYWYQQSLDQGLQFLIQYYNGEERAKGNILERFSAQQFPDLHSELNLSSLELGDSALYFCASSAATGEAQYFGPGTRLLVL.